The present T cell receptor beta chain was sequenced within a study of blood T cell repertoires in COVID-19. On the study more broadly: Whether acute or convalescent, the COVID-19 samples came from the United States, Italy and Spain. From T cells, B-cell-depleted T cells, or PBMCs came the material, which was cDNA or gDNA.

As processed by the authors: By means of reference gene primer amplification, nucleated cell counts were estimated. TCRdb's copy holds only in-frame clones and misses some; the assay was immunoSEQ multiplex PCR. The DNA was the basis for D and trimming; V, J and clone size are from that table. Altogether about 270,000 clones are present, roughly 84% being singletons, with the ten largest covering about 3.4%. Germline V gives CDR1 KGHSH, CDR2 LQKENI. Trimming took 2 bases from V and 8 from J; bases not matched to a gene: 26. There are 20 residues in the CDR3. V is TRBV18 and J is TRBJ1-2, with 7 bases matching TRBD1. The receptor's source is a young woman with acute or convalescent COVID-19. Material: peripheral blood. As DNA, the CDR3 is TGTGCCAGCTCACCAAGGGGGACAGTCGTGCCAGAAACTTTTATTTCGGGCTACACCTTC. It encodes CASSPRGTVVPETFISGYTF.